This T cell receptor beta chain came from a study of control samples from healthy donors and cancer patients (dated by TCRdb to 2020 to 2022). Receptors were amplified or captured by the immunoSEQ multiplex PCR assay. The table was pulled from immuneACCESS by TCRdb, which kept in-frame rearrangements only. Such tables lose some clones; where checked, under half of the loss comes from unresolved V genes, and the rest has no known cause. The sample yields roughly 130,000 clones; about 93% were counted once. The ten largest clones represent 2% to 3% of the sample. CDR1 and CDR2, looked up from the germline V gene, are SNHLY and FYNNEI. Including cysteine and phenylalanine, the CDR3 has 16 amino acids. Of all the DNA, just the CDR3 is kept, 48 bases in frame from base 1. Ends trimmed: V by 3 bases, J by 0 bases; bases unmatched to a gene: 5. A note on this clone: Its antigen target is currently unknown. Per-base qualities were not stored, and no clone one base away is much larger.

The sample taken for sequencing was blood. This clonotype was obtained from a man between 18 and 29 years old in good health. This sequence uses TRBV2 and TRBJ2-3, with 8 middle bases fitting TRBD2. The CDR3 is CASSEELAESTDTQYF. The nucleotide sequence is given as TGTGCCAGCAGTGAGGAACTAGCGGAGAGCACAGATACGCAGTATTTT.